A single T cell receptor (beta chain) is shown here with its context. Original processing methods: Amplification with reference gene primers provided the estimates of nucleated cell counts. Data came from immunoSEQ multiplex PCR; TCRdb stores just in-frame clones and leaves some out. Clone size and V and J calls were adopted from that table, with D and trimming inferred from the DNA. This sample has roughly 300,000 clones, with 85% to 90% found just once. Per germline, CDR1 KGHSH and CDR2 LQKENI. V was clipped by 2 bases and J by 2 bases, with 15 bases between them. The CDR3 sequence is 17 residues long. Clinical histories supplied by participants themselves formed the basis of cohort assignment. Recovered status applied to Cohort 3 donors who had two consecutive negative PCRs. It also applied to those with clearance or with symptom resolution. The sample is drawn from a study of blood T cell repertoires in COVID-19. Study-level background: Sources were T cells, B-cell-depleted T cells, or PBMCs; the material itself was cDNA or gDNA.

This chain uses TRBV18 with TRBJ2-2; D may be TRBD1 (5 bases). The clonotype comes from a woman aged 18-30 years who had recovered from COVID-19. Sequenced sample: PBMCs or T cells enriched from blood (not recorded which). The CDR3 region has the DNA TGTGCCAGCTCACCAACAGACAGTCTAGTAAACACCGGGGAGCTGTTTTTT. As protein: CASSPTDSLVNTGELFF.